This T cell receptor beta chain is from a study of CD8+ T cells in alopecia areata. Study context: Among treated patients, oral tofacitinib was administered at 5 to 10 mg twice daily.

There are 14 residues in the CDR3. V lost 4 bases to trimming and J lost 4 bases; unmatched junction nucleotides: 6. CDR1 and CDR2 from the germline V gene are SQVTM and ANQGSEA. A few counts support this clone. Treatment here: oral pan-JAK inhibitor, 5-10 mg twice daily. cDNA reverse transcribed from extracted RNA served as the sequencing template. Clones were sequenced by immunoSEQ multiplex PCR, and TCRdb holds only the in-frame ones, with some missing. This table holds over 150,000 clones, more than 55% found once. The chain is built from TRBV29-1 and TRBJ2-5, with TRBD1 matching 10 bases. The source is a human donor with alopecia areata. This specimen consisted of CD4+ T cells sorted from blood, obtained at week 4, from a patient treated with tofacitinib. In DNA, the CDR3 is TGCAGCGTTGGTAGACAGGGGGCCGGAGAGACCCAGTACTTC. Its protein product is CSVGRQGAGETQYF.